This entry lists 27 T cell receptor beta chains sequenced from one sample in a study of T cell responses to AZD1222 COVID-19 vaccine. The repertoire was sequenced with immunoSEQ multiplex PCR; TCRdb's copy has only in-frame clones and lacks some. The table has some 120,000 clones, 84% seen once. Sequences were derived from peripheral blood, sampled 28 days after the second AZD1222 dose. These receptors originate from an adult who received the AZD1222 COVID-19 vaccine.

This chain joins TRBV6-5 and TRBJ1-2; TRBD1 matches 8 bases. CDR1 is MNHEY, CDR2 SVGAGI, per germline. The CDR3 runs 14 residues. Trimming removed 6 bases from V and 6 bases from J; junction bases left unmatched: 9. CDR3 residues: CASRVTGASDGYTF. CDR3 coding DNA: TGTGCCAGCAGAGTGACAGGGGCTAGTGATGGCTACACCTTC.

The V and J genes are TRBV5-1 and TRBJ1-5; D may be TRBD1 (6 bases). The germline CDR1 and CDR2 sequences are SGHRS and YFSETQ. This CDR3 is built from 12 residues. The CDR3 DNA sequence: TGCGCTAGAGGGGGGAGTTATCAGCCCCAGCATTTT. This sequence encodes CARGGSYQPQHF.

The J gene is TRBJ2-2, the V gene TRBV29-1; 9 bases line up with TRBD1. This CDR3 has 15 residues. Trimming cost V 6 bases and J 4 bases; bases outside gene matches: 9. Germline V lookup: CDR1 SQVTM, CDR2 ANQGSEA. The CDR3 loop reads CSVPSGTGSTGELFF. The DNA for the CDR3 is TGCAGCGTGCCCAGCGGGACAGGGAGCACCGGGGAGCTGTTTTTT.

CDR3 DNA: TGTGCCAGTAGTAGAACTAGCGTCCAAGAGACCCAGTACTTC. Amino acid sequence: CASSRTSVQETQYF. This chain connects TRBV19 to TRBJ2-5, with 7 bases identical to TRBD2. V shed 4 bases and J 1 base; nucleotides not matched to a gene: 3. CDR1 is LNHDA, CDR2 SQIVND, per germline (reference sequence). The CDR3 extends over 14 amino acids.

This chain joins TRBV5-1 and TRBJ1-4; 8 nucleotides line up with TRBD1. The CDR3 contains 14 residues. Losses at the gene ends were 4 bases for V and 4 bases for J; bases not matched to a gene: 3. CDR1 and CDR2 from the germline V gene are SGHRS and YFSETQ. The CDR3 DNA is TGCGCCAGCAGCGTGACAGGGGTTAATGAAAAACTGTTTTTT. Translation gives CASSVTGVNEKLFF. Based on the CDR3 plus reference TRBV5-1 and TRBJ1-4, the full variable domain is KAGVTQTPRYLIKTRGQQVTLSCSPISGHRSVSWYQQTPGQGLQFLFEYFSETQRNKGNFPGRFSGRQFSNSRSEMNVSTLELGDSALYLCASSVTGVNEKLFFGSGTQLSVL.

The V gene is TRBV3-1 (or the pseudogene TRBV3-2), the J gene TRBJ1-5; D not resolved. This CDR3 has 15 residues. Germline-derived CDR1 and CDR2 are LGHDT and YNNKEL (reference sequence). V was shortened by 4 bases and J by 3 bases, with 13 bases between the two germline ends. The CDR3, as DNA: TGTGCCAGCAGCCTCGGGGTAAACACCAATCAGCCCCAGCATTTT. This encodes CASSLGVNTNQPQHF.

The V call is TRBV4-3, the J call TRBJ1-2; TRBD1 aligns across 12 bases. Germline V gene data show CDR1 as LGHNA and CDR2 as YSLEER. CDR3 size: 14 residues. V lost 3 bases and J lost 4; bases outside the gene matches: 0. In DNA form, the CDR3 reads TGCGCCAGCAGCCAGGGACAGGGGGCCTATGGCTACACCTTC. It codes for CASSQGQGAYGYTF.

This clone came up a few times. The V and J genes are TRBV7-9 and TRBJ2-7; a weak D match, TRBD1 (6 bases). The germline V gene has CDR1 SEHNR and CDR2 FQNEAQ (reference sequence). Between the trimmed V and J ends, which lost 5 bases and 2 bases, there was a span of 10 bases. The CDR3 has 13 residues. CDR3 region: CASSPDSPYEQYF. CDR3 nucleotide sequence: TGTGCCAGCAGCCCGGACAGCCCCTACGAGCAGTACTTC. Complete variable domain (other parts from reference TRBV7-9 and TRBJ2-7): DTGVSQNPRHKITKRGQNVTFRCDPISEHNRLYWYRQTLGQGPEFLTYFQNEAQLEKSRLLSDRFSAERPKGSFSTLEIQRTEQGDSAMYLCASSPDSPYEQYFGPGTRLTVT.

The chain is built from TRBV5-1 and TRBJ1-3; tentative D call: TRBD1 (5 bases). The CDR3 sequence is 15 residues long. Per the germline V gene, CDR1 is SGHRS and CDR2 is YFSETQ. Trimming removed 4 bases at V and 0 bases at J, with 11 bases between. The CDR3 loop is CASSLEGHSGNTIYF. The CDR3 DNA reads TGCGCCAGCAGCCTGGAGGGGCACTCTGGAAACACCATATATTTT.

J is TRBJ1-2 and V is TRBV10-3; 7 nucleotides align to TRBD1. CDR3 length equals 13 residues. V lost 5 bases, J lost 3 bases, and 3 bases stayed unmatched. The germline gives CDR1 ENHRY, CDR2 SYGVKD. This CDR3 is CAISRQGYYGYTF. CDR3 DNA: TGTGCCATCAGTCGACAGGGTTACTATGGCTACACCTTC.

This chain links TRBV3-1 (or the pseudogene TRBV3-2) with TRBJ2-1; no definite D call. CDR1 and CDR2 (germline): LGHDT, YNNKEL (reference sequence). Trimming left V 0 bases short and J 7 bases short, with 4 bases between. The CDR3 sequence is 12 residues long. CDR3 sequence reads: CASSQETNEQFF. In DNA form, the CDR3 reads TGTGCCAGCAGCCAAGAGACAAATGAGCAGTTCTTC.

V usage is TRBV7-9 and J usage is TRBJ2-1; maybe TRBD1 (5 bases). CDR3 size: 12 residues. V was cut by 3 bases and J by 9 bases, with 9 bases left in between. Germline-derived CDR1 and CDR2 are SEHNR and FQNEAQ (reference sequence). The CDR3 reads CASSFGHTEQFF. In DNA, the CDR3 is TGTGCCAGCAGCTTCGGACACACTGAGCAGTTCTTC.

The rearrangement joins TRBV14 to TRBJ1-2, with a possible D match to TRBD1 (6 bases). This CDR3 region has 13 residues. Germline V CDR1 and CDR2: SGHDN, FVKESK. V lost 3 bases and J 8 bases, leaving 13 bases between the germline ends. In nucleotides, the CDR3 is TGTGCCAGCAGCCAGTCAGGGGTTAGGGGCTACACCTTC. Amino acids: CASSQSGVRGYTF.

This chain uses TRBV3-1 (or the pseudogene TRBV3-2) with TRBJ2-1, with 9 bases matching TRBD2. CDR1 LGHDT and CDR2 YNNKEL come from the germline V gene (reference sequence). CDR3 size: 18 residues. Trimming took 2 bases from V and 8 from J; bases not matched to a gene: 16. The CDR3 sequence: CASSQPNQAGGPMDEQFF. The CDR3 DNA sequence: TGTGCCAGCAGCCAACCTAATCAGGCGGGGGGGCCCATGGATGAGCAGTTCTTC.

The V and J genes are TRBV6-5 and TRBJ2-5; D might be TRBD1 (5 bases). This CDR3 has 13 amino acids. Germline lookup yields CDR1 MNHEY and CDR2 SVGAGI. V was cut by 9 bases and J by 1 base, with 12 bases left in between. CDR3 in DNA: TGTGCCAGTTCCCAGGGCCCCCAAGAGACCCAGTACTTC. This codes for CASSQGPQETQYF.

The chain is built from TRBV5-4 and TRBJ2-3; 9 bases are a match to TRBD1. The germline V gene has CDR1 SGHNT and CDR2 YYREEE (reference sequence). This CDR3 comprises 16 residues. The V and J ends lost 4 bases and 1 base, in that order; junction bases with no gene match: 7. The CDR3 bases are TGTGCCAGCAGCCATATTTGGGACAGGGGCACAGATACGCAGTATTTT. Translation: CASSHIWDRGTDTQYF.

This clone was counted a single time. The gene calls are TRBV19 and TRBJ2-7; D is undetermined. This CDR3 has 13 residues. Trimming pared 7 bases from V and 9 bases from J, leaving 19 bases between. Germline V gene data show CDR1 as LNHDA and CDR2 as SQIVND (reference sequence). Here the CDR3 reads CASNPAGTTRQYF. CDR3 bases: TGTGCCAGTAATCCGGCAGGAACTACGAGGCAGTACTTC.

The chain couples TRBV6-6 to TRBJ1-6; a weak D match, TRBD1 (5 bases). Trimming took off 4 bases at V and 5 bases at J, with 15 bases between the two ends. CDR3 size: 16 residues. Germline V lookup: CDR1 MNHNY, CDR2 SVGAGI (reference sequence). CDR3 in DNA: TGTGCCAGCAGTTTTAAGGACAAAGTAAATAATTCACCCCTCCACTTT. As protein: CASSFKDKVNNSPLHF.

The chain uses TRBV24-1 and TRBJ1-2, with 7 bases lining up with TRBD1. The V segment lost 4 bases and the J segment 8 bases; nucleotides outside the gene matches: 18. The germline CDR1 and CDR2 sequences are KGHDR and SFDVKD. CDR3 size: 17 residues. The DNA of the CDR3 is TGTGCCACCAGTGACGCGACCTACTACGGGACAGTTGACGGCTACACCTTC. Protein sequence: CATSDATYYGTVDGYTF.

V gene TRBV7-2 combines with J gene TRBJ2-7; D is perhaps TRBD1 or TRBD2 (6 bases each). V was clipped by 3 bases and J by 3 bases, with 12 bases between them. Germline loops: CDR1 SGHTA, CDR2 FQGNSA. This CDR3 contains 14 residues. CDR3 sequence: CASSLTRGDYEQYF. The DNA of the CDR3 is TGTGCCAGCAGCTTGACTAGGGGGGACTACGAGCAGTACTTC.

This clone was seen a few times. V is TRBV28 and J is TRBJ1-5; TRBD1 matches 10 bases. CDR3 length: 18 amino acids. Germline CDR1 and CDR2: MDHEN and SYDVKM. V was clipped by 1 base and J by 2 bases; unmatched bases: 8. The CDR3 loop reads CASSLSATGGRGNQPQHF. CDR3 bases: TGTGCCAGCAGTTTATCCGCGACAGGGGGCAGGGGCAATCAGCCCCAGCATTTT.

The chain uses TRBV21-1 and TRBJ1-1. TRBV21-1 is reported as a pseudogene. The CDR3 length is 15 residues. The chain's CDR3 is CASSQLVGTNTEAFF. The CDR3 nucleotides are TGTGCCAGCAGCCAGCTAGTGGGAACGAACACTGAAGCTTTCTTT.

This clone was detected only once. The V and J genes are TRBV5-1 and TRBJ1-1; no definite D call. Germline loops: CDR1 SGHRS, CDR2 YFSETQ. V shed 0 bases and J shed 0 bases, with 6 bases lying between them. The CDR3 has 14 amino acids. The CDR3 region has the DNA TGCGCCAGCAGCTTGGGCAGCATGAACACTGAAGCTTTCTTT. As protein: CASSLGSMNTEAFF.

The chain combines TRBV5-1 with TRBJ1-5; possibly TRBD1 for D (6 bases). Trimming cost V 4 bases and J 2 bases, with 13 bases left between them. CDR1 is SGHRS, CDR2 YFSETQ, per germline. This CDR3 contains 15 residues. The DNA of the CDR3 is TGCGCCAGCAGCAGAACAGGGTCAGGCAATCAGCCCCAGCATTTT. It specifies CASSRTGSGNQPQHF.

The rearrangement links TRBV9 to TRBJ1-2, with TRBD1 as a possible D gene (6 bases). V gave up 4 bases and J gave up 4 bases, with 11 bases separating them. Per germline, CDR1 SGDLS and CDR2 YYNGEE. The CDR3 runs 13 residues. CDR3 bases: TGTGCCAGCAGCAGAGACAGGACCTATGGCTACACCTTC. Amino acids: CASSRDRTYGYTF.

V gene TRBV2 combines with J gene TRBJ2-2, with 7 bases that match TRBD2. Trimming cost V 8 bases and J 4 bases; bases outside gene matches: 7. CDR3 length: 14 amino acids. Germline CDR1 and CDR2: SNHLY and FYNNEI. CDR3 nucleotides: TGTGCCAGCCGTGCGGGGGAGACCACCGGGGAGCTGTTTTTT. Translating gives CASRAGETTGELFF.

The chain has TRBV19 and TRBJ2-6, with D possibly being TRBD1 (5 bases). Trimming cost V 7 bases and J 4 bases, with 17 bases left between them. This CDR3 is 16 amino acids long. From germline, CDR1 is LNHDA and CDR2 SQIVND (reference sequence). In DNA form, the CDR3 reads TGTGCCAGTACGGCAGGGCCCACCAAAGGGGCCAACGTCCTGACTTTC. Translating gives CASTAGPTKGANVLTF.